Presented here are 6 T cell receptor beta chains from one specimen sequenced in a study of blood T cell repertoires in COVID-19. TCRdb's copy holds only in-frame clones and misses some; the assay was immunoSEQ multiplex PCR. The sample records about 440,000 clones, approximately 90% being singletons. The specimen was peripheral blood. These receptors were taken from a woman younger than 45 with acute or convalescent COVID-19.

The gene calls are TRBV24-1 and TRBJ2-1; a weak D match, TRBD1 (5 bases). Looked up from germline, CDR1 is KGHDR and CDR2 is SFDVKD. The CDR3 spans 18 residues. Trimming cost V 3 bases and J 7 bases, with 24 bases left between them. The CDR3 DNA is TGTGCCACCAGTGATACCAACCACAGACAGATAAATATAAATGAGCAGTTCTTC. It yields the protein CATSDTNHRQININEQFF.

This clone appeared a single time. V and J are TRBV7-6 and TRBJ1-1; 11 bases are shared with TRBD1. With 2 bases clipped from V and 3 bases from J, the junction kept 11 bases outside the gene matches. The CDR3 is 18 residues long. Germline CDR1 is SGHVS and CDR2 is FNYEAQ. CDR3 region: CASSLYPRTGGHHTEAFF. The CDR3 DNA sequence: TGTGCCAGCAGCTTATATCCTAGGACAGGGGGCCACCACACTGAAGCTTTCTTT.

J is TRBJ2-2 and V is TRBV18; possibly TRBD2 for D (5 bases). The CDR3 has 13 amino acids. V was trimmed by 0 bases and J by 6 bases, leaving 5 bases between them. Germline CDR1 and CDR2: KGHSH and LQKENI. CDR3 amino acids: CASSPPRAGELFF. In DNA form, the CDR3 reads TGTGCCAGCTCACCACCGAGGGCCGGGGAGCTGTTTTTT.

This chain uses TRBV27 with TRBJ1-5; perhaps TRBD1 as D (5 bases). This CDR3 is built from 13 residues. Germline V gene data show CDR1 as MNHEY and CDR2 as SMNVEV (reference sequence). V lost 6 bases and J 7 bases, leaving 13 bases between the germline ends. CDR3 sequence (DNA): TGTGCCAGCAGATCGGGGGTAGGACAGCCCCAGCATTTT. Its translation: CASRSGVGQPQHF.

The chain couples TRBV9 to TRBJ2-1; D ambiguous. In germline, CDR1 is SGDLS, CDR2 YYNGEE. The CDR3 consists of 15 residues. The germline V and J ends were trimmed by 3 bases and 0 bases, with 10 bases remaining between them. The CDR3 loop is CASSAGASSYNEQFF. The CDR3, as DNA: TGTGCCAGCAGCGCAGGTGCCTCCTCCTACAATGAGCAGTTCTTC.

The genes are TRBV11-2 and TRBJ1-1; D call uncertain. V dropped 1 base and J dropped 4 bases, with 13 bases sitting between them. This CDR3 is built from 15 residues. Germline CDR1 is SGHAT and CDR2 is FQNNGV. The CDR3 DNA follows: TGTGCCAGCAGCTTAGTGAGGGCGGCGGCCACTGAAGCTTTCTTT. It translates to CASSLVRAAATEAFF.